These 17 T cell receptor beta chains came from one sample sequenced in a study of blood T cell repertoires in COVID-19. Sequencing used immunoSEQ multiplex PCR; TCRdb keeps in-frame clones, though not all of them. In the table there are fewer than 200,000 clones, about 89% of which are singletons. Sequencing was performed on peripheral blood. The receptor source for this set is a man aged 35 to 55 with active or convalescent COVID-19.

V is TRBV14 and J is TRBJ2-4; D remains unclear. The V gene's germline CDR1 is SGHDN and CDR2 FVKESK. The CDR3 sequence is 15 residues long. Trimming took 0 bases from V and 6 from J, leaving 12 bases between them. The CDR3 region is CASSQDRWARNIQYF. The CDR3 nucleotides are TGTGCCAGCAGCCAAGATAGATGGGCAAGAAACATTCAGTACTTC.

This clone was found a few times. The V and J genes are TRBV19 and TRBJ1-5; tentatively, D is TRBD1 (6 bases). Germline CDR1 and CDR2: LNHDA and SQIVND (reference sequence). This CDR3 spans 13 amino acids. V was clipped by 7 bases and J by 8 bases, with 15 bases between them. CDR3 bases: TGTGCCAGTACGGCCCAGGGGATGAAGCCCCAGCATTTT. Its translation is CASTAQGMKPQHF.

This clone was observed a single time. The chain employs TRBV5-1 and TRBJ2-7; D is undetermined. The CDR3 extends over 15 amino acids. V lost 2 bases, J lost 4 bases, and 16 bases lay in between. Germline lookup yields CDR1 SGHRS and CDR2 YFSETQ. The CDR3 nucleotides are TGCGCCAGCAGCTTTGGGCAGCCCCAGGTGTACGAGCAGTACTTC. This gives the protein CASSFGQPQVYEQYF.

The V and J genes are TRBV7-2 and TRBJ1-6, with 8 bases aligning to TRBD1. This CDR3 spans 18 amino acids. Losses at the gene ends were 4 bases for V and 9 bases for J; bases not matched to a gene: 17. From germline, CDR1 is SGHTA and CDR2 FQGNSA. Here the CDR3 reads CASSSAGGRGLRSSPLHF. The CDR3 region has the DNA TGTGCCAGCAGCTCCGCCGGGGGCAGGGGGCTCCGGAGTTCACCCCTCCACTTT.

The rearrangement links TRBV29-1 to TRBJ1-1; 7 bases fit TRBD1. V shed 7 bases, J shed 2 bases, and the junction held 7 bases outside the gene matches. Germline V gene sequence: CDR1 SQVTM, CDR2 ANQGSEA. This CDR3 spans 13 amino acids. CDR3 residues: CSGTGQYNTEAFF. Written as DNA, the CDR3 is TGCAGCGGGACGGGACAGTATAACACTGAAGCTTTCTTT.

The rearrangement uses TRBV5-1 and TRBJ1-2, with D hard to call. The germline CDR1 and CDR2 sequences are SGHRS and YFSETQ. CDR3 length: 14 residues. The V end was cut by 2 bases, the J end by 2 bases, with 10 bases between. CDR3 protein: CASSLGVTNYGYTF. The CDR3 region has the DNA TGCGCCAGCAGCTTAGGAGTCACCAACTATGGCTACACCTTC.

This chain joins TRBV2 and TRBJ1-2; 12 bases align to TRBD1. The CDR3 loop spans 17 amino acids. The germline gives CDR1 SNHLY, CDR2 FYNNEI. J gave up 4 bases and V 2 bases, and 8 bases lay outside the gene matches. The DNA for the CDR3 is TGTGCCAGCAGTGAAACTGCCGGGACAGGGGGCTTCTATGGCTACACCTTC. It yields the protein CASSETAGTGGFYGYTF.

The chain links TRBV9 to TRBJ1-2; D ambiguous. Looked up from germline, CDR1 is SGDLS and CDR2 is YYNGEE. The V end was cut by 0 bases, the J end by 3 bases, with 9 bases between. The CDR3 is made up of 14 amino acids. Here the CDR3 reads CASSVDGRYYGYTF. The CDR3 coding sequence is TGTGCCAGCAGCGTAGATGGCAGGTACTATGGCTACACCTTC.

The chain has TRBV10-2 and TRBJ1-2; D is perhaps TRBD1 (5 bases). The CDR3 has 14 amino acids. Germline lookup yields CDR1 WSHSY and CDR2 SAAADI. Trimming left V 2 bases short and J 6 bases short, with 13 bases between. The CDR3 region is CASSEGRVKNGYTF. CDR3 in DNA: TGCGCCAGCAGTGAGGGCAGGGTAAAGAATGGCTACACCTTC.

J is TRBJ2-6 and V is TRBV2; D possibly corresponds to TRBD2 (7 bases). The V end lost 6 bases, the J end lost 4 bases, and 25 bases lay between the germline ends. From germline, CDR1 is SNHLY and CDR2 FYNNEI. There are 19 residues in the CDR3. DNA of the CDR3: TGTGCCAGCAGAGCTGGGGGGGGCGATACAGGGCACGGGGCCAACGTCCTGACTTTC. Translating gives CASRAGGGDTGHGANVLTF.

This chain joins TRBV3-1 (or the pseudogene TRBV3-2) and TRBJ2-7; D is unclear. Trimming stripped 4 bases from V and 7 bases from J, with 11 bases between. CDR1 is LGHDT, CDR2 YNNKEL, per germline (reference sequence). The CDR3 has 12 amino acids. Written as DNA, the CDR3 is TGTGCCAGCAGCCTCTCCCGGCGGGAGCAGTACTTC. Encoded protein: CASSLSRREQYF.

The chain carries TRBV9 and TRBJ2-1; 8 bases fit TRBD1. Per the germline V gene, CDR1 is SGDLS and CDR2 is YYNGEE. The CDR3 has 15 amino acids. The junction had 3 bases not matched to a gene; V was cut back by 0 bases and J by 4 bases. The CDR3 DNA reads as TGTGCCAGCAGCGTAGCTACAGGGGGTTACAATGAGCAGTTCTTC. This encodes CASSVATGGYNEQFF.

J is TRBJ1-4 and V is TRBV24-1; D is perhaps TRBD1 (6 bases). Trimming took 3 bases from V and 5 from J, leaving 12 bases between them. The germline gives CDR1 KGHDR, CDR2 SFDVKD. The CDR3 runs to 15 residues. As DNA, the CDR3 is TGTGCCACCAGTGATCCCAGGGGACCCAATGAAAAACTGTTTTTT. Translating it yields CATSDPRGPNEKLFF.

J is TRBJ1-1 and V is TRBV29-1, with TRBD1 identical over 7 bases. The CDR3 has 13 residues. Germline V lookup: CDR1 SQVTM, CDR2 ANQGSEA. The trim removed 5 bases at V and 0 bases at J, leaving 3 bases unmatched. The CDR3 nucleotides are TGCAGCGTTAAACAGGGGATGAACACTGAAGCTTTCTTT. Translated, it gives CSVKQGMNTEAFF. The full variable domain, completed using reference TRBV29-1 and TRBJ1-1, is SAVISQKPSRDICQRGTSLTIQCQVDSQVTMMFWYRQQPGQSLTLIATANQGSEATYESGFVIDKFPISRPNLTFSTLTVSNMSPEDSSIYLCSVKQGMNTEAFFGQGTRLTVV.

CDR3 DNA sequence: TGTGCCAGCAGCCAGACTAGCGGCGCGAGCTCCTACAATGAGCAGTTCTTC. Amino acids: CASSQTSGASSYNEQFF. The chain has TRBV7-6 and TRBJ2-1, with 9 positions matching TRBD2. The CDR3 covers 17 residues. Germline V CDR1 and CDR2: SGHVS, FNYEAQ. J was trimmed by 0 bases and V by 5 bases; bases with no gene match: 8. Together with reference TRBV7-6 and TRBJ2-1, the CDR3 gives the full variable domain: GAGVSQSPRYKVTKRGQDVALRCDPISGHVSLYWYRQALGQGPEFLTYFNYEAQQDKSGLPNDRFSAERPEGSISTLTIQRTEQRDSAMYRCASSQTSGASSYNEQFFGPGTRLTVL.

The count of this clone is one. V is TRBV30 and J is TRBJ1-4; 9 nucleotides agree with TRBD1. V lost 4 bases to trimming and J lost 6 bases; unmatched junction nucleotides: 9. The length of the CDR3 is 15 residues. Looked up from germline, CDR1 is GTSNPN and CDR2 is SVGIG (reference sequence). CDR3 DNA: TGTGCCTGGACCACAAAGGGGACAGGGCATGAAAAACTGTTTTTT. It codes for CAWTTKGTGHEKLFF.

The J gene is TRBJ1-1, the V gene TRBV7-9; 8 nucleotides line up with TRBD1. The junction had 6 bases not matched to a gene; V was cut back by 7 bases and J by 2 bases. From germline, CDR1 is SEHNR and CDR2 FQNEAQ (reference sequence). This CDR3 contains 14 residues. This CDR3 is CASTQGQVNTEAFF. The DNA of the CDR3 is TGTGCCAGCACCCAGGGACAGGTAAACACTGAAGCTTTCTTT.